These 10 T cell receptor beta chains share one sample of origin, sequenced in a study of blood T cell repertoires in COVID-19. Some clones are missing from TCRdb's copy, which holds only in-frame ones; the method was immunoSEQ multiplex PCR. The table includes roughly 140,000 clones, around three quarters detected once. The specimen sequenced was peripheral blood. The receptor source for this set is a man between 60 and 70 years old with acute or convalescent COVID-19.

The chain recombines TRBV19 with TRBJ1-1, with 7 nucleotides matching TRBD1. Germline assignment: CDR1 LNHDA and CDR2 SQIVND (reference sequence). Losses at the gene ends were 10 bases for V and 0 bases for J; bases not matched to a gene: 2. CDR3 size: 12 residues. The CDR3 loop is CAITGVNTEAFF. The CDR3 bases are TGTGCCATAACAGGGGTGAACACTGAAGCTTTCTTT.

V is TRBV4-1 and J is TRBJ2-3; tentatively, D is TRBD2 (5 bases). CDR1 and CDR2 (germline): MGHRA, YSYEKL. The CDR3 covers 16 residues. Between the trimmed V and J ends, which lost 0 bases and 0 bases, there was a span of 10 bases. The chain's CDR3 is CASSQEGLPSTDTQYF. For the CDR3, the DNA is TGCGCCAGCAGCCAAGAAGGACTCCCCAGCACAGATACGCAGTATTTT.

The chain uses TRBV27 and TRBJ2-7; tentative D call: TRBD2 (5 bases). The CDR3 has 13 residues. With 5 bases removed from V and 3 bases from J, the gap between germline ends came to 11 bases. Germline V gene lookup returns CDR1 MNHEY and CDR2 SMNVEV (reference sequence). The CDR3 sequence: CASSLGELYEQYF. CDR3 DNA sequence: TGTGCCAGCAGTCTCGGGGAACTCTACGAGCAGTACTTC.

V is TRBV3-1 (or the pseudogene TRBV3-2) and J is TRBJ2-4; D perhaps matches TRBD2 (5 bases). The CDR3 runs 14 residues. V gave up 2 bases and J gave up 5 bases, with 10 bases separating them. Germline V gives CDR1 LGHDT, CDR2 YNNKEL (reference sequence). CDR3 coding DNA: TGTGCCAGCAGCCAATATTTGGGAGAAAACATTCAGTACTTC. Protein sequence: CASSQYLGENIQYF.

This clone was observed a handful of times. The V gene is TRBV24-1, the J gene TRBJ1-6; unclear D gene. The CDR3 extends over 13 amino acids. Germline V CDR1 and CDR2: KGHDR, SFDVKD. The V and J ends lost 4 bases and 9 bases respectively, with 9 bases between them. The CDR3 region is CATSEDGFSPLHF. CDR3 bases: TGTGCCACCAGTGAAGACGGGTTTTCACCCCTCCACTTT.

The chain carries TRBV7-9 and TRBJ1-2, with 7 bases that match TRBD1. V lost 5 bases to trimming and J lost 3 bases; unmatched junction nucleotides: 12. The CDR3 has 16 residues. Per the germline V gene, CDR1 is SEHNR and CDR2 is FQNEAQ (reference sequence). CDR3 sequence (DNA): TGTGCCAGCAGCAAAACAGGGGACGTAACGTACTATGGCTACACCTTC. Amino acids: CASSKTGDVTYYGYTF.

This chain links TRBV7-9 with TRBJ2-2; D is uncertain. This CDR3 has 14 residues. Germline CDR1 SEHNR, CDR2 FQNEAQ (reference sequence). V dropped 4 bases and J dropped 0 bases, with 6 bases sitting between them. The CDR3 coding sequence is TGTGCCAGCAGCTATAACTCGAACACCGGGGAGCTGTTTTTT. This encodes CASSYNSNTGELFF.

The chain combines TRBV9 with TRBJ2-3; D is possibly TRBD2 (6 bases). Per germline, CDR1 SGDLS and CDR2 YYNGEE. The V and J ends lost 2 bases and 2 bases respectively, with 15 bases between them. The CDR3 loop spans 16 amino acids. CDR3 sequence (DNA): TGTGCCAGCAGCGTCGCCGGCGGAGGGAACACAGATACGCAGTATTTT. Amino acids: CASSVAGGGNTDTQYF. The full variable domain, its missing parts supplied by reference TRBV9 and TRBJ2-3, is DSGVTQTPKHLITATGQRVTLRCSPRSGDLSVYWYQQSLDQGLQFLIQYYNGEERAKGNILERFSAQQFPDLHSELNLSSLELGDSALYFCASSVAGGGNTDTQYFGPGTRLTVL.

For the CDR3, the DNA is TGTGCCAGCAGCAACAGCGGTAGCAATCAGCCCCAGCATTTT. The encoded protein is CASSNSGSNQPQHF. V is TRBV14 and J is TRBJ1-5; D gene unclear. CDR3 length: 14 residues. V was cut by 5 bases and J by 0 bases, with 8 bases left in between. Per the germline V gene, CDR1 is SGHDN and CDR2 is FVKESK.

This sequence joins TRBV28 and TRBJ2-7; 10 bases are a match to TRBD2. With V trimmed by 5 bases and J by 2 bases, 6 bases remained unmatched. Germline values: CDR1 MDHEN, CDR2 SYDVKM. The CDR3 length is 15 residues. CDR3 in DNA: TGTGCCAGCAGTATTCTAGCGGGAGCACCCTACGAGCAGTACTTC. This sequence encodes CASSILAGAPYEQYF. Variable domain in full (rest from reference TRBV28 and TRBJ2-7): DVKVTQSSRYLVKRTGEKVFLECVQDMDHENMFWYRQDPGLGLRLIYFSYDVKMKEKGDIPEGYSVSREKKERFSLILESASTNQTSMYLCASSILAGAPYEQYFGPGTRLTVT.